This passage covers 13 T cell receptor beta chains from one sample sequenced in a study of shared clonotypes between healthy human individuals. This table comes from immunoSEQ multiplex PCR, and its TCRdb copy is limited to in-frame clones, with some not included. The sample holds approximately 2.1 million clones, approximately 93% seen once. The sample taken for sequencing was naive CD4+ T cells from PBMCs. As to subset: CD45RA+ positively selected. The source of these receptors is a man between 18 and 35 years old in good health. Some clones in this sample may be carry-over from other donors' samples.

The rearrangement uses TRBV7-2 and TRBJ2-2; TRBD1 matches 7 bases. The CDR3 runs 15 residues. Germline CDR1 SGHTA, CDR2 FQGNSA. The V segment lost 5 bases and the J segment 0 bases; nucleotides outside the gene matches: 3. CDR3 DNA sequence: TGTGCCAGCAGCAACAGGGGATCGAACACCGGGGAGCTGTTTTTT. This translates into CASSNRGSNTGELFF.

This rearrangement joins TRBV10-2 to TRBJ2-7; TRBD2 aligns across 7 bases. Germline CDR1 WSHSY, CDR2 SAAADI. Losses at the gene ends were 7 bases for V and 3 bases for J; bases not matched to a gene: 6. CDR3 length equals 13 residues. The CDR3 loop is CASKASGNYEQYF. The CDR3 region has the DNA TGCGCCAGCAAGGCTAGCGGAAACTACGAGCAGTACTTC.

The chain has TRBV2 and TRBJ2-5, with 9 bases matching TRBD1. Trimming took 8 bases from V and 4 from J; bases not matched to a gene: 2. CDR3 length equals 12 residues. Germline CDR1 is SNHLY and CDR2 is FYNNEI. The CDR3 coding sequence is TGTGCCAGCCAGACAGGGGGAGAGACCCAGTACTTC. This encodes CASQTGGETQYF.

The J gene is TRBJ1-4, the V gene TRBV4-1; D is unresolved. V was trimmed by 5 bases and J by 0 bases, leaving 19 bases between them. CDR1 is MGHRA and CDR2 is YSYEKL in the germline V gene. This CDR3 comprises 18 residues. The CDR3 DNA reads as TGCGCCAGCAGCGCCTTGGGGATGCCAGATGCAACTAATGAAAAACTGTTTTTT. It is translated as CASSALGMPDATNEKLFF.

In this sample, this clone turned up a few times. This chain joins TRBV2 and TRBJ2-2; tentative D call: TRBD1 (6 bases). Germline CDR1 is SNHLY and CDR2 is FYNNEI. Trimming took 8 bases from V and 9 from J, leaving 10 bases between them. CDR3 length equals 11 residues. The CDR3 region is CASAWDRELFF. The CDR3 region has the DNA TGTGCCAGCGCCTGGGACAGGGAGCTGTTTTTT.

V gene TRBV15 combines with J gene TRBJ1-5, with a possible D match to TRBD1 (5 bases). Germline CDR1 reads LNHNV; CDR2 reads YYDKDF (reference sequence). Trimming shortened V by 1 base and J by 7 bases, and 11 bases separated the two germline ends. This CDR3 spans 14 amino acids. CDR3 DNA: TGTGCCACCAGCAGAGTAGCAGGGTGGCAGCCCCAGCATTTT. Translation: CATSRVAGWQPQHF.

The J gene is TRBJ1-1, the V gene TRBV2; the D is unclear. Per germline, CDR1 SNHLY and CDR2 FYNNEI. The CDR3 sequence is 13 residues long. The V end lost 7 bases, the J end lost 0 bases, and 9 bases lay between the germline ends. CDR3 DNA: TGTGCCAGCAAAAGGGAGCTGAACACTGAAGCTTTCTTT. Translated: CASKRELNTEAFF. The entire variable domain, with the rest obtained from reference TRBV2 and TRBJ1-1, is as follows: EPEVTQTPSHQVTQMGQEVILRCVPISNHLYFYWYRQILGQKVEFLVSFYNNEISEKSEIFDDQFSVERPDGSNFTLKIRSTKLEDSAMYFCASKRELNTEAFFGQGTRLTVV.

This clone has just one count. The chain couples TRBV5-3 to TRBJ2-2; the D gene could be TRBD1 or TRBD2 (6 bases each). TRBV5-3 is identified as an open reading frame with a role that is uncertain. Trimming left V 4 bases short and J 5 bases short, with 18 bases between. CDR3 size: 16 residues. Here the CDR3 DNA reads TGTGCCAGAAGCAGCCAGGGGCGGGAAGAAACCGGGGAGCTGTTTTTT. It yields the protein CARSSQGREETGELFF.

The rearrangement joins TRBV2 to TRBJ2-2, with 7 bases aligning to TRBD2. Germline CDR1 and CDR2: SNHLY and FYNNEI. J was trimmed by 7 bases and V by 5 bases; bases with no gene match: 10. The CDR3 length is 15 residues. CDR3 DNA sequence: TGTGCCAGCAGTCCCCGTACGAGCGGGATCGGGGAGCTGTTTTTT. Residues: CASSPRTSGIGELFF.

V and J are TRBV6-1 and TRBJ2-1, with D possibly TRBD1 on 7 matching bases. Trimming removed 6 bases from V and 5 bases from J, with 17 bases in between. The germline CDR1 and CDR2 sequences are MNHNS and SASEGT. The CDR3 is 15 residues long. In nucleotides, the CDR3 is TGTGCCAGCAGGCAGGGGGGAGAAGGCCACAATGAGCAGTTCTTC. As protein: CASRQGGEGHNEQFF.

The table lists this clone with a count of one. This chain joins TRBV28 and TRBJ2-3; D may be TRBD1 (5 bases). Looked up from germline, CDR1 is MDHEN and CDR2 is SYDVKM. This CDR3 region has 17 residues. The V and J ends lost 4 bases and 0 bases respectively, with 17 bases between them. In nucleotides, the CDR3 is TGTGCCAGCAGTTCTCGCGGCAGGGTGCCAAGCACAGATACGCAGTATTTT. As protein: CASSSRGRVPSTDTQYF.

V usage is TRBV6-9 and J usage is TRBJ2-1, with 13 bases matching TRBD2. This CDR3 has 20 residues. The J segment lost 0 bases and the V segment lost 5 bases, leaving 13 bases of the junction unmatched. CDR1 is MNHGY, CDR2 SVAAGI, per germline. CDR3 coding DNA: TGTGCCAGCAGTCAGACGACTAGCGGGAGGCGCACGACCTCCTACAATGAGCAGTTCTTC. Translated, it gives CASSQTTSGRRTTSYNEQFF.

This chain joins TRBV19 and TRBJ2-7; D gene ambiguous. Germline values: CDR1 LNHDA, CDR2 SQIVND (reference sequence). The CDR3 sequence is 15 residues long. V lost 4 bases, J lost 0 bases, and 13 bases lay in between. The CDR3 coding sequence is TGTGCCAGTAGTAAGGGAAAGGAACGCTCCTACGAGCAGTACTTC. This encodes CASSKGKERSYEQYF. Variable domain in full (rest from reference TRBV19 and TRBJ2-7): DGGITQSPKYLFRKEGQNVTLSCEQNLNHDAMYWYRQDPGQGLRLIYYSQIVNDFQKGDIAEGYSVSREKKESFPLTVTSAQKNPTAFYLCASSKGKERSYEQYFGPGTRLTVT.